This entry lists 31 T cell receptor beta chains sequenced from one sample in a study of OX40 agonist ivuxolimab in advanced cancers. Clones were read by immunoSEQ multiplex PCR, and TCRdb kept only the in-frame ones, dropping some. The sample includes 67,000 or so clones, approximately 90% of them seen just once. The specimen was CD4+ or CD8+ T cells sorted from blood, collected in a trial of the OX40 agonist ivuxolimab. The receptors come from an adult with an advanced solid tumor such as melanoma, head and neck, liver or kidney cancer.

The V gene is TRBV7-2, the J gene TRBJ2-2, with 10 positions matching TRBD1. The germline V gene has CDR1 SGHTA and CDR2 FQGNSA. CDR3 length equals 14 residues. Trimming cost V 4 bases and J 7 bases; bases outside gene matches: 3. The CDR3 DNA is TGTGCCAGCAGCTCAGGACAGGGGGGCGGGGAGCTGTTTTTT. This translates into CASSSGQGGGELFF. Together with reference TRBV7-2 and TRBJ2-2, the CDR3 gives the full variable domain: GAGVSQSPSNKVTEKGKDVELRCDPISGHTALYWYRQSLGQGLEFLIYFQGNSAPDKSGLPSDRFSAERTGGSVSTLTIQRTQQEDSAVYLCASSSGQGGGELFFGEGSRLTVL.

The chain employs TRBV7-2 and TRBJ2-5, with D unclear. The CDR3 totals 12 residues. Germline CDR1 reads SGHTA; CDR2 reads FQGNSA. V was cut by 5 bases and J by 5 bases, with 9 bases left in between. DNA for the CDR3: TGTGCCAGCAGCGTACTCAGGGAGACCCAGTACTTC. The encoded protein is CASSVLRETQYF.

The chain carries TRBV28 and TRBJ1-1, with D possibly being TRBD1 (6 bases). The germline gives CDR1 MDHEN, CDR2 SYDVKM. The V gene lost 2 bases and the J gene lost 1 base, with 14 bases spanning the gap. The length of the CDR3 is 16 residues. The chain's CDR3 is CASSLAGAGGNTEAFF. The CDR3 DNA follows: TGTGCCAGCAGTTTAGCGGGGGCAGGAGGGAACACTGAAGCTTTCTTT.

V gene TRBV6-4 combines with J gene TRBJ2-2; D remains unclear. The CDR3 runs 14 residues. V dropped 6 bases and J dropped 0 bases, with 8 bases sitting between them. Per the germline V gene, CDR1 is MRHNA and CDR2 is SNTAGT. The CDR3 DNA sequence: TGTGCCAGCAGCCCTAGTGCGAACACCGGGGAGCTGTTTTTT. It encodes CASSPSANTGELFF.

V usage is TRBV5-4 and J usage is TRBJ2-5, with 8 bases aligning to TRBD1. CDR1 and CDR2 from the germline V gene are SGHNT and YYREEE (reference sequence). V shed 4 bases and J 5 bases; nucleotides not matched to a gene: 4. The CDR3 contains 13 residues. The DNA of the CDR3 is TGTGCCAGCAGCCAAGGACAGGGTGAGACCCAGTACTTC. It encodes CASSQGQGETQYF.

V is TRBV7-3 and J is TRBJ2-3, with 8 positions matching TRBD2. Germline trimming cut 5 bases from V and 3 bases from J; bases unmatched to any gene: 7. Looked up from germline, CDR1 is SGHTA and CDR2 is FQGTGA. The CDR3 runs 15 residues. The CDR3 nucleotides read TGTGCCAGCAGCCCGGTAGCGGGGCCTACAGATACGCAGTATTTT. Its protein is CASSPVAGPTDTQYF.

The CDR3 bases are TGTGCCAGTAGTATGCAGGGGGATTGGGATACGCAGTATTTT. Translation: CASSMQGDWDTQYF. V and J are TRBV19 and TRBJ2-3, with TRBD1 matching over 7 bases. J gave up 6 bases and V 3 bases, and 6 bases lay outside the gene matches. Looked up from germline, CDR1 is LNHDA and CDR2 is SQIVND (reference sequence). The CDR3 length is 14 residues.

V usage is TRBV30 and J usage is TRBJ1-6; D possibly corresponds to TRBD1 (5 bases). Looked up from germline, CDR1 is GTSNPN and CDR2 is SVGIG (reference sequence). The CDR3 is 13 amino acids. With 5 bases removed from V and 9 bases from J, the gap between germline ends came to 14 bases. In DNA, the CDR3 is TGTGCCTGGGGGACTTATGGGGGTTCACCCCTCCACTTT. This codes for CAWGTYGGSPLHF. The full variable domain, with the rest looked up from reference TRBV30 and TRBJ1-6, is SQTIHQWPATLVQPVGSPLSLECTVEGTSNPNLYWYRQAAGRGLQLLFYSVGIGQISSEVPQNLSASRPQDRQFILSSKKLLLSDSGFYLCAWGTYGGSPLHFGNGTRLTVT.

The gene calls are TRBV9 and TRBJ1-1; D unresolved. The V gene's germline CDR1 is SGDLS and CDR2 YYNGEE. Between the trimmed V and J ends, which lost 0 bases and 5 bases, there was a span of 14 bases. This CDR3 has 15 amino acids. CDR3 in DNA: TGTGCCAGCAGCGTAGACGGTAGCCCGGGTACTGAAGCTTTCTTT. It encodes CASSVDGSPGTEAFF. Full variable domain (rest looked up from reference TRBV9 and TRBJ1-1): DSGVTQTPKHLITATGQRVTLRCSPRSGDLSVYWYQQSLDQGLQFLIQYYNGEERAKGNILERFSAQQFPDLHSELNLSSLELGDSALYFCASSVDGSPGTEAFFGQGTRLTVV.

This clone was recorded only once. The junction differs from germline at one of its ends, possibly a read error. The CDR3 spells CASILDRASTDTQYF. Written as DNA, the CDR3 is TGTGCCAGCATCTTAGACAGGGCCAGCACAGATACGCAGTATTTT. The rearrangement links TRBV7-2 to TRBJ2-3; 7 bases fit TRBD1. Per germline, CDR1 SGHTA and CDR2 FQGNSA. There are 15 residues in the CDR3.

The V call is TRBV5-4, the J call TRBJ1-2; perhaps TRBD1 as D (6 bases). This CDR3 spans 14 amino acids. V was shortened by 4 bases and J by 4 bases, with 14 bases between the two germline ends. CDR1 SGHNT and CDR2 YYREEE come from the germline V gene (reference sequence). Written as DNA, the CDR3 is TGTGCCAGCAGCCAAGATCAGGGGAGCTATGGCTACACCTTC. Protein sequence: CASSQDQGSYGYTF.

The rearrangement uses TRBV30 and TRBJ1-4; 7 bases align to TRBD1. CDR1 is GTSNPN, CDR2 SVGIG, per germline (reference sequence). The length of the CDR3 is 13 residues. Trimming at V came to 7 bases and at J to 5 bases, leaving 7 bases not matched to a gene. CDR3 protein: CASLGRGNEKLFF. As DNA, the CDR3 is TGTGCCTCCCTTGGCAGGGGGAATGAAAAACTGTTTTTT. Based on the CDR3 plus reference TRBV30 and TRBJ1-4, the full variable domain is SQTIHQWPATLVQPVGSPLSLECTVEGTSNPNLYWYRQAAGRGLQLLFYSVGIGQISSEVPQNLSASRPQDRQFILSSKKLLLSDSGFYLCASLGRGNEKLFFGSGTQLSVL.

The CDR3 DNA follows: TGTGCCATCAGTCCTCAGGGGGCCGGGGAGCTGTTTTTT. It translates to CAISPQGAGELFF. The V call is TRBV10-3, the J call TRBJ2-2; 7 nucleotides match TRBD1. The CDR3 loop spans 13 amino acids. The germline gives CDR1 ENHRY, CDR2 SYGVKD. V lost 5 bases to trimming and J lost 6 bases; unmatched junction nucleotides: 3.

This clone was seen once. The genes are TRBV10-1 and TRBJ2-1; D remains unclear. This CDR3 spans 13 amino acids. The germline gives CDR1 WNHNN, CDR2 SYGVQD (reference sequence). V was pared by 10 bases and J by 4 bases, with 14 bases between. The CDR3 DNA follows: TGCGCCACCCCTAACTACGGTTACAATGAGCAGTTCTTC. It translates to CATPNYGYNEQFF.

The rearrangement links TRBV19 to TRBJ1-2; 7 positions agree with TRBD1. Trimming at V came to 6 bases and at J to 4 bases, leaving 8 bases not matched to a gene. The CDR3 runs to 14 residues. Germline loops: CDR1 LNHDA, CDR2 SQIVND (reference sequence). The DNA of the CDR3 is TGTGCCAGTAGCCGTCAGACAGGGAGCTATGGCTACACCTTC. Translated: CASSRQTGSYGYTF. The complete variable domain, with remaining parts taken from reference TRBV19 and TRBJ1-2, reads DGGITQSPKYLFRKEGQNVTLSCEQNLNHDAMYWYRQDPGQGLRLIYYSQIVNDFQKGDIAEGYSVSREKKESFPLTVTSAQKNPTAFYLCASSRQTGSYGYTFGSGTRLTVV.

The CDR3: CASSQEGRGTDTQYF. The CDR3 region has the DNA TGTGCCAGCAGCCAAGAAGGGCGGGGCACAGATACGCAGTATTTT. The chain recombines TRBV4-2 with TRBJ2-3, with D possibly TRBD2 on 5 matching bases. Germline-derived CDR1 and CDR2 are LGHNA and YNFKEQ. Trimming took 0 bases from V and 1 from J, leaving 8 bases between them. This CDR3 region has 15 residues.

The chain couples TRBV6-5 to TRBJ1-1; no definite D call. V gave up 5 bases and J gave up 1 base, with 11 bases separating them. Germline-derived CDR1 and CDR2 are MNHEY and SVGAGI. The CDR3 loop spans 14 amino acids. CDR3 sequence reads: CASSAGVPNTEAFF. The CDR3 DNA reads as TGTGCCAGCAGTGCCGGGGTCCCGAACACTGAAGCTTTCTTT.

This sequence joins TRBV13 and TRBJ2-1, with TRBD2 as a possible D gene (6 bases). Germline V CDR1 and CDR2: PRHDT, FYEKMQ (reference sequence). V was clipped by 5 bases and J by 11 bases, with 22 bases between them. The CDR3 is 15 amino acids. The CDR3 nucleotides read TGTGCCAGCAGCCCGCTCACACTAGCTAAGCGACAGCAGTTCTTC. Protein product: CASSPLTLAKRQQFF.

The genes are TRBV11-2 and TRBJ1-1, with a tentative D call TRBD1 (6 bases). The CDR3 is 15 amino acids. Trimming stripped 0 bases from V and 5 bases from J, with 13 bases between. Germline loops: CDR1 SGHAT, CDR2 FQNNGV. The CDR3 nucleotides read TGTGCCAGCAGCTTAGATCCAGGGGTGCGAACTGAAGCTTTCTTT. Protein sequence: CASSLDPGVRTEAFF.

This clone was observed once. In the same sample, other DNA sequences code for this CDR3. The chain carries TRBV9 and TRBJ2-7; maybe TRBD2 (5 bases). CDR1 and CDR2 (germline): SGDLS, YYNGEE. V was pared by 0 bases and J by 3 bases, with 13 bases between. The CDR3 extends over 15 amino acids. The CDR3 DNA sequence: TGTGCCAGCAGCGTAGAGCCCGTTAGCGACTACGAGCAGTACTTC. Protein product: CASSVEPVSDYEQYF. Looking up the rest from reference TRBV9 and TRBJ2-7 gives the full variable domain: DSGVTQTPKHLITATGQRVTLRCSPRSGDLSVYWYQQSLDQGLQFLIQYYNGEERAKGNILERFSAQQFPDLHSELNLSSLELGDSALYFCASSVEPVSDYEQYFGPGTRLTVT.

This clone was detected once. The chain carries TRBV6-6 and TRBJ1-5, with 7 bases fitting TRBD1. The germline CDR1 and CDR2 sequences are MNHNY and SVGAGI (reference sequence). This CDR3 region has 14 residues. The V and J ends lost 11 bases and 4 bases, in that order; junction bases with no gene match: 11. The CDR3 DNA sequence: TGTGCCTCGCTACCCAACAGGGGAAATCAGCCCCAGCATTTT. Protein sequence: CASLPNRGNQPQHF.

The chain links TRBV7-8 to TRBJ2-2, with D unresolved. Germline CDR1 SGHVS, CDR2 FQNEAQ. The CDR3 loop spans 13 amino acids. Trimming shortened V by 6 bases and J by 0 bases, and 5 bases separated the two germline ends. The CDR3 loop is CASSFANTGELFF. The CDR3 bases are TGTGCCAGCAGTTTCGCGAACACCGGGGAGCTGTTTTTT.

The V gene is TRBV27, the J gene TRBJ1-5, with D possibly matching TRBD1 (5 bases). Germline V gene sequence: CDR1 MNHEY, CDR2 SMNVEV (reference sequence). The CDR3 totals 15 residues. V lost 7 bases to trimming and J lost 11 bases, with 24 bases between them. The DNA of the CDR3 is TGTGCCAGCAACCAAGGCCCGGCGGCGAAAGGGGCCCAGCATTTT. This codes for CASNQGPAAKGAQHF.

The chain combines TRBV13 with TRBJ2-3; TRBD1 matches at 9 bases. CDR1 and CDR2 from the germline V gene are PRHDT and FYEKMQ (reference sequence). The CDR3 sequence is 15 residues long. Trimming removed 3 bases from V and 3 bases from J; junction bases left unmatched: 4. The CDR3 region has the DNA TGTGCCAGCAGCTTCAAGGACAGGGGTACAGATACGCAGTATTTT. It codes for CASSFKDRGTDTQYF.

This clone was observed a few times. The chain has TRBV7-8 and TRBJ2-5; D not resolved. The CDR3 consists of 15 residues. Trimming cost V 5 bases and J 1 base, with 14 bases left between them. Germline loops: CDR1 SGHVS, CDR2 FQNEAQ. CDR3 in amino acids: CASSPGRTIQETQYF. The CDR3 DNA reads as TGTGCCAGCAGCCCCGGTAGGACCATCCAAGAGACCCAGTACTTC.

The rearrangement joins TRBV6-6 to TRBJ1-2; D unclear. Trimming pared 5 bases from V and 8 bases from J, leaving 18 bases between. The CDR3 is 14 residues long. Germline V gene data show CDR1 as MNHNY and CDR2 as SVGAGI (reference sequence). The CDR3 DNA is TGTGCCAGCAGTCCTCCCGGACGTTCACTCGGCTACACCTTC. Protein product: CASSPPGRSLGYTF.

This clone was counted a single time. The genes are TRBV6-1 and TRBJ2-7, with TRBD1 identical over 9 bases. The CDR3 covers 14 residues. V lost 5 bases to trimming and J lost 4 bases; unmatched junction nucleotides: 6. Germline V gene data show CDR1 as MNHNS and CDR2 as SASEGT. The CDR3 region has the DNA TGTGCCAGCAGTTTGGGACAGGGTCTATACGAGCAGTACTTC. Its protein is CASSLGQGLYEQYF.

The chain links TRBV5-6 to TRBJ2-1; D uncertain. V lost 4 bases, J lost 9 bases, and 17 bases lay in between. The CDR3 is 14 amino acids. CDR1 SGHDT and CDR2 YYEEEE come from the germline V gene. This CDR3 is CASSRSQTSVEQFF. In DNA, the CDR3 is TGTGCCAGCAGCAGGAGCCAGACTTCCGTTGAGCAGTTCTTC.

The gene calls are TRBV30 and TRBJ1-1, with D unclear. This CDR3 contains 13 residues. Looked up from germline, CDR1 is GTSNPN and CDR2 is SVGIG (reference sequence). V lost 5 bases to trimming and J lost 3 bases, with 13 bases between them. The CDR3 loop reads CAWGLNRDTEAFF. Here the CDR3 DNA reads TGTGCCTGGGGATTAAATCGGGACACTGAAGCTTTCTTT.

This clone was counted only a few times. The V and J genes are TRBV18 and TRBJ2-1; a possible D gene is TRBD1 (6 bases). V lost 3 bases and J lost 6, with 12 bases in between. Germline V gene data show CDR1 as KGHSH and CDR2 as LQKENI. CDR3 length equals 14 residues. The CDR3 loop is CASSPKTGSNEQFF. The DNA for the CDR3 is TGTGCCAGCTCACCCAAAACAGGGTCCAATGAGCAGTTCTTC.

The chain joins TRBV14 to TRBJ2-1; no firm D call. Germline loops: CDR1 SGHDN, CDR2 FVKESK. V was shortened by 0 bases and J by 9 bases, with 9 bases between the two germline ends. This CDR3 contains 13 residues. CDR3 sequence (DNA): TGTGCCAGCAGCCAAGATCTAGGGCTTGAGCAGTTCTTC. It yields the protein CASSQDLGLEQFF.